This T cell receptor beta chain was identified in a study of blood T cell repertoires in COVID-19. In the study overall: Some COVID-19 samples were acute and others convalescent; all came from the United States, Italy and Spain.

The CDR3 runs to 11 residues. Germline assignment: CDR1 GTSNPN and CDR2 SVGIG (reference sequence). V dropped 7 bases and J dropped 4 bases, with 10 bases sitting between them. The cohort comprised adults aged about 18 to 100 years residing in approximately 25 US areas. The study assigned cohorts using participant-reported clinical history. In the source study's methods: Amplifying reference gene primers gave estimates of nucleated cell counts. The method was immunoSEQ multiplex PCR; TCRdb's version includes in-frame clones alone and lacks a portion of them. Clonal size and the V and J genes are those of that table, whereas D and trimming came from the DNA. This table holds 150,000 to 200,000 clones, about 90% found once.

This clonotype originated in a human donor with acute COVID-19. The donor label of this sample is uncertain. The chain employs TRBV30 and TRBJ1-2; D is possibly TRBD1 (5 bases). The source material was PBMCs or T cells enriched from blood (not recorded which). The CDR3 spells CAFRQSYGYTF. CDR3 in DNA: TGTGCCTTCCGACAGAGCTATGGCTACACCTTC.